The 20 T cell receptor beta chains presented below share a single source sample, sequenced in a study of CD8+CD57+ T cells in acquired aplastic anemia. Before being chosen for sequencing, patients had shown CD8+CD57+ cell expansion by flow cytometry. Investigators profiled TCR beta VDJ and CDR3 from genomic DNA template. Each CDR3 protein gets one entry after TCRdb re-called the reads with MiXCR. In the table there are a few hundred thousand distinct CDR3 sequences, over 40% of which are singletons. Sequencing was carried out using sorted CD4+, CD8+, or CD8+CD57+ T cells (not recorded which) from PBMCs. All receptors come from a human donor with aplastic anemia.

V is TRBV4-1 and J is TRBJ1-1, with 9 bases matching TRBD1. The V segment lost 3 bases and the J segment 4 bases; nucleotides outside the gene matches: 3. This CDR3 has 14 residues. Germline V CDR1 and CDR2: MGHRA, YSYEKL. For the CDR3, the DNA is TGCGCCAGCAGCCACCGGACAGGGGTCACTGAAGCTTTCTTT. This gives the protein CASSHRTGVTEAFF.

V is TRBV5-1 and J is TRBJ1-6; TRBD1 matches 7 bases. The CDR3 covers 14 residues. V shed 3 bases and J 8 bases; nucleotides not matched to a gene: 5. Germline CDR1 SGHRS, CDR2 YFSETQ. In DNA, the CDR3 is TGCGCCAGCAGCTCGGACAGGCCGTATTCACCCCTCCACTTT. This translates into CASSSDRPYSPLHF.

This chain connects TRBV24-1 to TRBJ1-1; D might be TRBD1 (5 bases). CDR3 length: 13 residues. Trimming shortened V by 5 bases and J by 1 base, and 7 bases separated the two germline ends. CDR1 and CDR2 from the germline V gene are KGHDR and SFDVKD. CDR3 nucleotides: TGTGCCACCAGTGGTAGGGGGAACACTGAAGCTTTCTTT. It is translated as CATSGRGNTEAFF.

This clonotype was seen at least ten times. V and J are TRBV5-1 and TRBJ2-1; TRBD1 agrees at 10 bases. The CDR3 is made up of 15 amino acids. V gave up 0 bases and J gave up 7 bases; unmatched junction bases: 4. The germline V gene has CDR1 SGHRS and CDR2 YFSETQ. CDR3 sequence: CASSLGQGALNEQFF. CDR3 in DNA: TGCGCCAGCAGCTTGGGACAGGGGGCGTTGAATGAGCAGTTCTTC.

This clonotype came up once. V and J are TRBV20-1 and TRBJ1-2; no reliable D call. This CDR3 contains 13 residues. Germline CDR1 and CDR2: DFQATT and SNEGSKA (reference sequence). Trimming cost V 3 bases and J 4 bases, with 12 bases left between them. CDR3 coding DNA: TGCAGTGCTAGGGGTCAGAGCTCCTATGGCTACACCTTC. This encodes CSARGQSSYGYTF.

At least ten counts were recorded for this clonotype. V and J are TRBV3-1 and TRBJ2-3; D remains unclear. From germline, CDR1 is LGHDT and CDR2 YNNKEL (reference sequence). The length of the CDR3 is 13 residues. Trimming took 0 bases from V and 8 from J, leaving 9 bases between them. The DNA of the CDR3 is TGTGCCAGCAGCCAAGAACCCTTGAGTACGCAGTATTTT. As protein: CASSQEPLSTQYF.

The chain couples TRBV2 to TRBJ1-6; 8 nucleotides agree with TRBD1. V shed 5 bases, J shed 9 bases, and the junction held 6 bases outside the gene matches. The CDR3 extends over 14 amino acids. Germline V gene sequence: CDR1 SNHLY, CDR2 FYNNEI. CDR3 region: CASSWDRIISPLHF. CDR3 DNA sequence: TGTGCCAGCAGTTGGGACAGGATAATTTCACCCCTCCACTTT. The variable domain in full, with the rest retrieved from reference TRBV2 and TRBJ1-6, is EPEVTQTPSHQVTQMGQEVILRCVPISNHLYFYWYRQILGQKVEFLVSFYNNEISEKSEIFDDQFSVERPDGSNFTLKIRSTKLEDSAMYFCASSWDRIISPLHFGNGTRLTVT.

Only a few counts were recorded for this clonotype. The chain couples TRBV7-2 to TRBJ2-4; no firm D call. Germline assignment: CDR1 SGHTA and CDR2 FQGNSA. V was trimmed by 5 bases and J by 0 bases, leaving 14 bases between them. The CDR3 has 16 amino acids. As DNA, the CDR3 is TGTGCCAGCAGCCCTCGACTGGCCCTAGCCAAAAACATTCAGTACTTC. Its protein product is CASSPRLALAKNIQYF.

The chain has TRBV25-1 and TRBJ1-2; 9 nucleotides agree with TRBD1. The CDR3 is 17 amino acids. V was clipped by 5 bases and J by 4 bases; unmatched bases: 14. CDR1 and CDR2 (germline): MGHDK, SYGVNS. In nucleotides, the CDR3 is TGTGCCAGCAGTTCCCCCGGGACGGGACAGGGCCTCTATGGCTACACCTTC. Its translation is CASSSPGTGQGLYGYTF.

The V gene is TRBV19, the J gene TRBJ2-1; D possibly uses TRBD1 or TRBD2 (7 bases each). The CDR3 contains 14 residues. V lost 6 bases to trimming and J lost 12 bases, with 21 bases between them. Germline CDR1 reads LNHDA; CDR2 reads SQIVND (reference sequence). The CDR3 DNA reads TGTGCCAGTAGACGGGCAGGGGGGGGGGGCGGGCAGTTCTTC. Translated: CASRRAGGGGGQFF.

This chain uses TRBV5-1 with TRBJ2-7; 7 positions agree with TRBD1. The CDR3 contains 15 residues. CDR1 SGHRS and CDR2 YFSETQ come from the germline V gene. J lost 0 bases, V lost 4 bases, and 7 bases had no gene match. DNA of the CDR3: TGCGCCAGCAGCGTAGACGGGACAGCCTCCTACGAGCAGTACTTC. Translation gives CASSVDGTASYEQYF.

This clonotype was recorded at least ten times. This chain uses TRBV6-1 with TRBJ1-1, with D tentatively TRBD1 (6 bases). Per germline, CDR1 MNHNS and CDR2 SASEGT. V lost 6 bases and J lost 8, with 13 bases in between. CDR3 size: 12 residues. CDR3 protein: CASSQGRPEAFF. CDR3 DNA: TGTGCCAGCAGCCAGGGGAGGCCCGAAGCTTTCTTT.

The gene calls are TRBV2 and TRBJ1-5, with a tentative D call TRBD1 (6 bases). Per germline, CDR1 SNHLY and CDR2 FYNNEI. V lost 11 bases, J lost 4 bases, and 21 bases lay in between. The CDR3 loop spans 15 amino acids. CDR3 sequence: CAGGPDRSRNQPQHF. CDR3 coding DNA: TGTGCCGGCGGTCCTGACAGGAGCCGGAATCAGCCCCAGCATTTT.

The CDR3 loop is CASSVLTSGGLGANYGYTF. CDR3 bases: TGTGCCAGCAGCGTCCTGACTAGCGGGGGTTTGGGGGCTAACTATGGCTACACCTTC. The J gene is TRBJ1-2, the V gene TRBV25-1; D possibly corresponds to TRBD1 (5 bases). Trimming cost V 6 bases and J 0 bases, with 26 bases left between them. This CDR3 has 19 residues. Per germline, CDR1 MGHDK and CDR2 SYGVNS.

J is TRBJ1-1 and V is TRBV7-6; TRBD1 aligns across 11 bases. Germline V gene sequence: CDR1 SGHVS, CDR2 FNYEAQ. The CDR3 length is 15 residues. V trimming: 5 bases; J trimming: 4 bases; junction bases outside the gene matches: 6. The CDR3 region has the DNA TGTGCCAGCAGCAGAGCGGGACAGGGGGTCACTGAAGCTTTCTTT. Its protein product is CASSRAGQGVTEAFF.

The chain is built from TRBV19 and TRBJ2-2; 11 bases map to TRBD2. Trimming cost V 9 bases and J 5 bases; bases outside gene matches: 11. The CDR3 runs to 16 residues. CDR1 is LNHDA and CDR2 is SQIVND in the germline V gene (reference sequence). The CDR3 region has the DNA TGTGCCAGCAGCGTAACTAGCGGGGGAGGAACCGGGGAGCTGTTTTTT. It encodes CASSVTSGGGTGELFF.

The genes are TRBV11-2 and TRBJ2-3, with 8 nucleotides matching TRBD2. Trimming removed 1 base from V and 6 bases from J; junction bases left unmatched: 12. Germline V gene sequence: CDR1 SGHAT, CDR2 FQNNGV. The length of the CDR3 is 17 residues. CDR3 bases: TGTGCCAGCAGCTTAGTACGGGGCGGGGGGCCTCGGGATACGCAGTATTTT. Protein: CASSLVRGGGPRDTQYF.

This chain joins TRBV2 and TRBJ2-6; D is unclear. CDR1 and CDR2 from the germline V gene are SNHLY and FYNNEI. V lost 3 bases and J lost 1, with 10 bases in between. CDR3 length: 16 residues. The CDR3 bases are TGTGCCAGCAGTGATGTCTGGGGTTCTGGGGCCAACGTCCTGACTTTC. Protein product: CASSDVWGSGANVLTF.

The chain uses TRBV5-4 and TRBJ1-1, with TRBD1 matching 8 bases. Looked up from germline, CDR1 is SGHNT and CDR2 is YYREEE (reference sequence). CDR3 length: 15 residues. With V trimmed by 0 bases and J by 3 bases, 4 bases remained unmatched. Written as DNA, the CDR3 is TGTGCCAGCAGCTTGGGATCAGGGGGCGACACTGAAGCTTTCTTT. As protein: CASSLGSGGDTEAFF.

The rearrangement uses TRBV5-1 and TRBJ2-5; 7 nucleotides agree with TRBD2. Trimming at V came to 2 bases and at J to 11 bases, leaving 9 bases not matched to a gene. CDR1 and CDR2 from the germline V gene are SGHRS and YFSETQ. This CDR3 is 13 amino acids long. CDR3 sequence reads: CASSFGGIGEQYF. The CDR3 DNA reads TGCGCCAGCAGCTTCGGGGGGATAGGTGAGCAGTACTTC. Based on the CDR3 plus reference TRBV5-1 and TRBJ2-5, the full variable domain is KAGVTQTPRYLIKTRGQQVTLSCSPISGHRSVSWYQQTPGQGLQFLFEYFSETQRNKGNFPGRFSGRQFSNSRSEMNVSTLELGDSALYLCASSFGGIGEQYFGPGTRLLVL.